The 16 T cell receptor beta chains presented below share a single source sample, sequenced in a study of cytomegalovirus exposure and HLA in healthy donors. The PCR ran on 60 Vbeta and 13 Jbeta primers. Produced via immunoSEQ multiplex PCR; TCRdb's table is partial and in-frame only. The data show roughly 140,000 clones, approximately 80% seen once. Sequencing was performed on PBMCs. These receptors all stem from a woman aged 55-70 years in good health and CMV-seropositive.

The V gene is TRBV4-1, the J gene TRBJ2-2; TRBD2 matches at 7 bases. In germline, CDR1 is MGHRA, CDR2 YSYEKL. This CDR3 has 16 residues. With 1 base clipped from V and 2 bases from J, the junction kept 4 bases outside the gene matches. The CDR3 DNA follows: TGCGCCAGCAGCCAAGCACCGGGACTAAACACCGGGGAGCTGTTTTTT. It yields the protein CASSQAPGLNTGELFF.

The chain joins TRBV28 to TRBJ2-5; D is unclear. The J call may be mistaken, given a closer DNA end match to TRBJ2-7. The CDR3 has 15 residues. CDR1 and CDR2 (germline): MDHEN, SYDVKM. CDR3 sequence: CASSTQRVSSYEQYF. Written as DNA, the CDR3 is TGTGCCAGCAGTACCCAACGGGTGAGCTCCTACGAGCAGTACTTC.

As regards this clone: Other DNA sequences in the sample encode the same CDR3. This chain uses TRBV5-1 with TRBJ2-7, with D maybe TRBD2 (5 bases). V was clipped by 1 base and J by 5 bases, with 7 bases between them. Germline lookup yields CDR1 SGHRS and CDR2 YFSETQ. The CDR3 loop spans 12 amino acids. CDR3 region: CASSLSGNEQYF. The CDR3 DNA sequence: TGCGCCAGCAGCTTGTCCGGGAACGAGCAGTACTTC.

The chain carries TRBV27 and TRBJ1-4; 7 bases are shared with TRBD1. CDR1 and CDR2 (germline): MNHEY, SMNVEV (reference sequence). J was trimmed by 4 bases and V by 6 bases; bases with no gene match: 8. CDR3 length equals 15 residues. CDR3 loop: CASRTGTDINEKLFF. As DNA, the CDR3 is TGTGCCAGCAGAACCGGGACAGACATTAATGAAAAACTGTTTTTT.

Here the CDR3 reads CASSESDRGFGYTF. Here the CDR3 DNA reads TGTGCCAGCAGCGAATCGGACAGGGGATTTGGCTACACCTTC. The chain has TRBV6-5 and TRBJ1-2; 9 bases map to TRBD1. The germline gives CDR1 MNHEY, CDR2 SVGAGI. CDR3 length equals 14 residues. The trim removed 6 bases at V and 7 bases at J, leaving 9 bases unmatched.

This chain connects TRBV6-1 to TRBJ1-1; D gene ambiguous. In germline, CDR1 is MNHNS, CDR2 SASEGT. CDR3 length: 14 residues. Trimming removed 1 base at V and 0 bases at J, with 6 bases between. This chain's CDR3 is CASSEGAMNTEAFF. The CDR3 nucleotides are TGTGCCAGCAGTGAAGGGGCCATGAACACTGAAGCTTTCTTT.

J is TRBJ1-1 and V is TRBV7-8, with D possibly being TRBD1 (5 bases). Germline V CDR1 and CDR2: SGHVS, FQNEAQ. The length of the CDR3 is 13 residues. The V and J ends lost 5 bases and 1 base respectively, with 8 bases between them. The CDR3 protein is CASSPTENTEAFF. The CDR3 DNA reads TGTGCCAGCAGCCCGACAGAGAACACTGAAGCTTTCTTT.

The rearrangement uses TRBV28 and TRBJ2-3; 7 bases are a match to TRBD1. With 5 bases clipped from V and 4 bases from J, the junction kept 6 bases outside the gene matches. CDR1 is MDHEN and CDR2 is SYDVKM in the germline V gene. There are 14 residues in the CDR3. The CDR3 DNA reads TGTGCCAGCAGTATAGGGGGCGCCCCAGATACGCAGTATTTT. This codes for CASSIGGAPDTQYF.

The chain recombines TRBV2 with TRBJ1-2; no definite D call. The germline V gene encodes CDR1 SNHLY and CDR2 FYNNEI. V was pared by 3 bases and J by 1 base, with 3 bases between. The length of the CDR3 is 12 residues. In DNA, the CDR3 is TGTGCCAGCAGTGACAGTAACTATGGCTACACCTTC. Protein: CASSDSNYGYTF.

This clone is a singleton in its sample. The genes are TRBV11-2 and TRBJ2-5, with TRBD2 identical over 9 bases. This CDR3 is built from 16 residues. With V trimmed by 5 bases and J by 5 bases, 12 bases remained unmatched. Germline V gene sequence: CDR1 SGHAT, CDR2 FQNNGV. CDR3 region: CASSRGGDYFQETQYF. The CDR3 DNA follows: TGTGCCAGCAGCCGCGGGGGGGATTATTTTCAGGAGACCCAGTACTTC.

The chain links TRBV29-1 to TRBJ2-7; 10 bases fit TRBD1. Germline CDR1 and CDR2: SQVTM and ANQGSEA. The V gene end was trimmed by 5 bases and the J gene end by 0 bases; junction bases not matched to a gene: 7. CDR3 size: 15 residues. The DNA of the CDR3 is TGCAGCGTTCGGGACAGGGGTTCCTACTCCTACGAGCAGTACTTC. Residues: CSVRDRGSYSYEQYF.

As concerns this clone: An end of the junction differs from the germline gene, which may be a read error. The CDR3 spells CASSLRADTQYF. CDR3 bases: TGTGCCAGCAGCCTCAGGGCAGACACGCAGTATTTT. The chain couples TRBV5-4 to TRBJ2-3, with a tentative D call TRBD1 (5 bases). CDR3 length: 12 amino acids. Germline-derived CDR1 and CDR2 are SGHNT and YYREEE (reference sequence).

This clone occurred a few times. This chain joins TRBV27 and TRBJ2-7; D might be TRBD1 (6 bases). Trimming left V 3 bases short and J 5 bases short, with 11 bases between. The germline V gene encodes CDR1 MNHEY and CDR2 SMNVEV (reference sequence). The CDR3 has 13 residues. CDR3 sequence (DNA): TGTGCCAGCAGTTTGGGGGCAGGGGACGAGCAGTACTTC. Its translation: CASSLGAGDEQYF.

V is TRBV29-1 and J is TRBJ2-7; tentative D call: TRBD2 (7 bases). V shed 4 bases and J shed 3 bases, with 13 bases lying between them. Per germline, CDR1 SQVTM and CDR2 ANQGSEA. The CDR3 consists of 13 residues. CDR3 region: CSVGGGQYYEQYF. The CDR3, as DNA: TGCAGCGTTGGGGGGGGGCAGTACTACGAGCAGTACTTC.

The chain joins TRBV28 to TRBJ2-5; D may be TRBD1 (6 bases). V was cut by 3 bases and J by 4 bases, with 12 bases left in between. Germline CDR1 is MDHEN and CDR2 is SYDVKM. This CDR3 has 14 residues. CDR3 nucleotide sequence: TGTGCCAGCAGTTTCCAGGGGACCGGAGAGACCCAGTACTTC. Its translation: CASSFQGTGETQYF.

The rearrangement uses TRBV19 and TRBJ1-5, with D unresolved. Per germline, CDR1 LNHDA and CDR2 SQIVND (reference sequence). The CDR3 is made up of 15 amino acids. V was cut by 6 bases and J by 0 bases, with 12 bases left in between. As DNA, the CDR3 is TGTGCCAGTAGGGGCCAACTTTATAGCAATCAGCCCCAGCATTTT. It is translated as CASRGQLYSNQPQHF.